This T cell receptor (beta chain) was captured in a study of blood T cell repertoires in COVID-19. Turning to the study itself: Material from acute and convalescent COVID-19 was sourced from the United States, Italy and Spain. PBMCs, B-cell-depleted T cells, or T cells provided the cDNA or gDNA that made up the material.

Source study methods: Reference gene primer amplification yielded estimated nucleated cell counts. Only in-frame clones appear in the TCRdb table, and some are missing; sequencing was by immunoSEQ multiplex PCR. V and J calls and clone size are as listed in that table; D and trimming were resolved from the DNA. This sample has about 34,000 clones, with around 75% found just once. Trimming took 1 base from V and 6 from J, leaving 12 bases between them. There are 15 residues in the CDR3. CDR1 and CDR2 from the germline V gene are SNHLY and FYNNEI. This clone was seen just once. Sequenced input: peripheral blood. This clonotype was sampled from a man aged 80 or over with active or convalescent COVID-19. The chain employs TRBV2 and TRBJ2-2; maybe TRBD1 (5 bases). CDR3 sequence (DNA): TGTGCCAGCAGTGAAGACAGGTTGAAGGCCGGGGAGCTGTTTTTT. Translating it yields CASSEDRLKAGELFF.